Shown below are 19 T cell receptor beta chains from a single sample sequenced in a study of graft-versus-host responses after intestinal transplantation. Measured with immunoSEQ multiplex PCR; TCRdb has only the in-frame clones, and not every one. The table lists about 96,000 clones, approximately 90% of them singletons. For these TCRs, the target antigens are not known. Sequencing was performed on unstimulated CD4+ T cells sorted from spleen or lymph node cells, taken before intestinal transplant. All receptors come from a human donor who received an intestinal transplant.

J is TRBJ2-7 and V is TRBV4-1; 14 bases line up with TRBD2. Germline lookup yields CDR1 MGHRA and CDR2 YSYEKL. This CDR3 has 18 residues. V dropped 1 base and J dropped 1; count of bases not matched to a gene: 6. CDR3 residues: CASSQGLAGGVFSYEQYF. CDR3 DNA sequence: TGCGCCAGCAGCCAAGGACTAGCGGGAGGGGTTTTTTCCTACGAGCAGTACTTC.

DNA of the CDR3: TGCAGCGTAGACACTAGCGTGGACACAGATACGCAGTATTTT. Translating it yields CSVDTSVDTDTQYF. The V gene is TRBV29-1, the J gene TRBJ2-3; 7 positions agree with TRBD2. The V gene's germline CDR1 is SQVTM and CDR2 ANQGSEA. V shed 6 bases, J shed 2 bases, and the junction held 8 bases outside the gene matches. The CDR3 is made up of 14 amino acids.

The genes are TRBV5-6 and TRBJ1-6; 7 bases map to TRBD1. The J segment lost 6 bases and the V segment lost 0 bases, leaving 9 bases of the junction unmatched. The CDR3 contains 17 residues. Germline V gene data show CDR1 as SGHDT and CDR2 as YYEEEE. CDR3: CASSLESRGQSNSPLHF. In DNA, the CDR3 is TGTGCCAGCAGCTTGGAATCCCGGGGACAGTCTAATTCACCCCTCCACTTT.

The chain has TRBV25-1 and TRBJ2-5, with TRBD1 matching 9 bases. The germline CDR1 and CDR2 sequences are MGHDK and SYGVNS. The CDR3 spans 15 residues. Unmatched junction bases numbered 4, after V lost 2 bases and J lost 3 bases. The CDR3 spells CASSEAGQGKETQYF. The DNA of the CDR3 is TGTGCCAGCAGTGAAGCGGGACAGGGCAAAGAGACCCAGTACTTC.

V and J are TRBV5-5 and TRBJ1-5; D remains unclear. This CDR3 spans 13 amino acids. CDR1 and CDR2 (germline): SGHKS, YYEKEE (reference sequence). V lost 0 bases to trimming and J lost 4 bases, with 5 bases between them. The CDR3, as DNA: TGTGCCAGCAGCTTGGATCTGAATCAGCCCCAGCATTTT. Its translation: CASSLDLNQPQHF.

The chain uses TRBV5-1 and TRBJ2-5, with 11 positions matching TRBD1. This CDR3 has 14 amino acids. The J segment lost 5 bases and the V segment lost 4 bases, leaving 4 bases of the junction unmatched. Looked up from germline, CDR1 is SGHRS and CDR2 is YFSETQ. CDR3 loop: CASSGRDRGETQYF. The DNA of the CDR3 is TGCGCCAGCAGCGGCCGGGACAGGGGGGAGACCCAGTACTTC. Drawing the rest from reference TRBV5-1 and TRBJ2-5, the complete variable domain is KAGVTQTPRYLIKTRGQQVTLSCSPISGHRSVSWYQQTPGQGLQFLFEYFSETQRNKGNFPGRFSGRQFSNSRSEMNVSTLELGDSALYLCASSGRDRGETQYFGPGTRLLVL.

The chain joins TRBV4-3 to TRBJ2-3; 10 bases match TRBD1. The ends lost 4 bases at V and 4 bases at J; junction bases unmatched: 5. There are 15 residues in the CDR3. Germline-derived CDR1 and CDR2 are LGHNA and YSLEER. The DNA for the CDR3 is TGCGCCAGCAGCCGACAGGGGGCGTTGGCAGATACGCAGTATTTT. Residues: CASSRQGALADTQYF.

The genes are TRBV6-5 and TRBJ1-2, with D perhaps TRBD1 (5 bases). CDR1 and CDR2 (germline): MNHEY, SVGAGI. Trimming pared 7 bases from V and 6 bases from J, leaving 12 bases between. The CDR3 runs 12 residues. The CDR3 loop reads CASTNRGDGYTF. The CDR3 nucleotides read TGTGCCAGCACGAACCGGGGGGATGGCTACACCTTC.

In its sample, this clone was seen once. The chain has TRBV28 and TRBJ2-7; 9 nucleotides line up with TRBD1. Trimming took 6 bases from V and 5 from J; bases not matched to a gene: 11. This CDR3 has 15 amino acids. Germline-derived CDR1 and CDR2 are MDHEN and SYDVKM. DNA for the CDR3: TGTGCCAGCAGGCTCCCGGGACAGGGAATTAACGAGCAGTACTTC. Its protein product is CASRLPGQGINEQYF.

The rearrangement uses TRBV7-7 and TRBJ1-6; D unclear. CDR3 length: 13 amino acids. From germline, CDR1 is SSHAT and CDR2 FNYEAQ (reference sequence). The germline V and J ends were trimmed by 0 bases and 9 bases, with 6 bases remaining between them. The CDR3 DNA sequence: TGTGCCAGCAGCTTAGCTGCGGGTTCACCCCTCCACTTT. This translates into CASSLAAGSPLHF.

The V gene is TRBV11-1, the J gene TRBJ2-6, with 9 bases matching TRBD1. The CDR3 loop spans 17 amino acids. J gave up 2 bases and V 5 bases, and 7 bases lay outside the gene matches. Germline V gives CDR1 SGHAT, CDR2 FQDESV (reference sequence). The CDR3 nucleotides read TGTGCCAGCAGCCTCGGGACAGGGAATGCTGGGGCCAACGTCCTGACTTTC. This encodes CASSLGTGNAGANVLTF.

V and J are TRBV28 and TRBJ1-4; 7 nucleotides align to TRBD1. The CDR3 runs to 14 residues. From germline, CDR1 is MDHEN and CDR2 SYDVKM. V was clipped by 2 bases and J by 8 bases; unmatched bases: 5. This chain's CDR3 is CASSLTGDIEKLFF. In DNA form, the CDR3 reads TGTGCCAGCAGTTTAACAGGGGACATAGAAAAACTGTTTTTT.

The rearrangement joins TRBV10-2 to TRBJ1-3; 8 bases fit TRBD1. The CDR3 sequence is 14 residues long. Germline CDR1 and CDR2: WSHSY and SAAADI. Trimming at V came to 7 bases and at J to 4 bases, leaving 6 bases not matched to a gene. CDR3 sequence reads: CASMNRGIGNTIYF. CDR3 coding DNA: TGCGCCAGCATGAACAGGGGGATAGGAAACACCATATATTTT.

This rearrangement joins TRBV6-6 to TRBJ1-1; D might be TRBD1 (5 bases). There are 14 residues in the CDR3. V shed 4 bases and J shed 8 bases, with 17 bases lying between them. CDR1 and CDR2 (germline): MNHNY, SVGAGI (reference sequence). CDR3 in amino acids: CASSSQEGLGEAFF. The CDR3 DNA reads as TGTGCCAGCAGTTCCCAGGAGGGGTTGGGGGAAGCTTTCTTT.

This chain joins TRBV7-2 and TRBJ2-7, with TRBD2 identical over 9 bases. V shed 1 base, J shed 6 bases, and the junction held 10 bases outside the gene matches. This CDR3 has 16 amino acids. Germline V gene sequence: CDR1 SGHTA, CDR2 FQGNSA. The CDR3 region has the DNA TGTGCCAGCAGCTTAGGGTTTCATAGCGGGAGTTTCGAGCAGTACTTC. This gives the protein CASSLGFHSGSFEQYF.

In its sample, this clone was seen a few times. The chain is built from TRBV10-3 and TRBJ2-3; 14 nucleotides align to TRBD2. V shed 6 bases and J 6 bases; nucleotides not matched to a gene: 5. The CDR3 has 15 residues. Germline CDR1 and CDR2: ENHRY and SYGVKD. This CDR3 reads CAIRTSGGAGDTQYF. DNA for the CDR3: TGTGCCATCAGGACTAGCGGGGGGGCCGGGGATACGCAGTATTTT.

The chain couples TRBV30 to TRBJ2-2; TRBD1 matches 9 bases. CDR3 length: 13 residues. Germline V gene sequence: CDR1 GTSNPN, CDR2 SVGIG (reference sequence). The J segment lost 6 bases and the V segment lost 3 bases, leaving 2 bases of the junction unmatched. The CDR3 sequence is CAWRQGAAGELFF. The CDR3 coding sequence is TGTGCCTGGAGACAGGGGGCGGCCGGGGAGCTGTTTTTT.

V is TRBV20-1 and J is TRBJ2-7; possibly TRBD1 for D (5 bases). Germline V gives CDR1 DFQATT, CDR2 SNEGSKA (reference sequence). V was trimmed by 7 bases and J by 5 bases, leaving 12 bases between them. The CDR3 consists of 11 residues. This chain's CDR3 is CSVQGTDEQYF. The CDR3 DNA reads as TGCAGTGTCCAGGGTACGGACGAGCAGTACTTC.

The chain carries TRBV6-1 and TRBJ1-2; D is unresolved. The CDR3 extends over 14 amino acids. Trimming left V 11 bases short and J 2 bases short, with 18 bases between. Per the germline V gene, CDR1 is MNHNS and CDR2 is SASEGT. CDR3 bases: TGTGCCGGTGGACGGCGGGGAATAAACTATGGCTACACCTTC. Protein product: CAGGRRGINYGYTF.